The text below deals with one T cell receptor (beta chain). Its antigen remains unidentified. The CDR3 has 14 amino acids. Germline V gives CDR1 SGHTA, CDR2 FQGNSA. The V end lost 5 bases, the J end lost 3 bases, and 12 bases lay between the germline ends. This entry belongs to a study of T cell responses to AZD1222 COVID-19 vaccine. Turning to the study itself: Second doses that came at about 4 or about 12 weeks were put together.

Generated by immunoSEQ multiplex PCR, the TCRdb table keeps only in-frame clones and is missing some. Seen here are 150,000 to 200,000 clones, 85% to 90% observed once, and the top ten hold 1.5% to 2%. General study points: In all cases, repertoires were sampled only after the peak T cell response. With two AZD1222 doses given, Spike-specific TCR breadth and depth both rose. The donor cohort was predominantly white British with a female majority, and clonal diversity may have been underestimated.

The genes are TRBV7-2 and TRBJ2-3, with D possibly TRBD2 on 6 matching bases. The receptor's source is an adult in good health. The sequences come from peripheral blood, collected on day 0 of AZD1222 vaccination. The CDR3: CASSQSGRTDTQYF. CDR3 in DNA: TGTGCCAGCAGCCAGAGCGGGCGGACAGATACGCAGTATTTT.